This T cell receptor beta chain comes out of a study of T cell changes during pregnancy in multiple sclerosis. Repertoires were generated with immunoSEQ multiplex PCR, while TCRdb's copy carries only in-frame clones and drops some. The sample contains approximately 33,000 clones, approximately 86% of which appear only once. The germline V gene encodes CDR1 SGHTA and CDR2 FQGNSA. Unmatched junction bases numbered 7, after V lost 3 bases and J lost 3 bases. This CDR3 region has 15 residues. Sequenced here: CD4+ T cells from peripheral blood mononuclear cells, sampled in the first trimester of pregnancy. The TCR originated in a female donor in good health, enrolled as a control in a pregnancy study. J is TRBJ1-2 and V is TRBV7-2, with 7 positions matching TRBD1. The CDR3 nucleotides read TGTGCCAGCAGCTTCTCTCCGGGACAGCACTATGGCTACACCTTC. Translation: CASSFSPGQHYGYTF.